Listed here is a single TCR beta chain. Only in-frame clones appear in the TCRdb table, and some are missing; sequencing was by immunoSEQ multiplex PCR. The table shows about 2.4 million clones, with over 85% occurring only once. These data originate in a study of shared clonotypes between healthy human individuals. Per germline, CDR1 SEHNR and CDR2 FQNEAQ (reference sequence). V lost 8 bases, J lost 4 bases, and 13 bases lay in between. CDR3 length: 13 amino acids. The sample was naive CD4+ T cells from PBMCs. This sample's subset: CD45RA+ positively selected. This chain uses TRBV7-9 with TRBJ2-3; weak D call: TRBD2 (5 bases). This clonotype was obtained from a man younger than 30 in good health. Some clones in this sample may be carry-over from other donors' samples. CDR3 sequence: CASEGRFSDTQYF. The CDR3 DNA follows: TGTGCCAGCGAGGGCAGATTTTCAGATACGCAGTATTTT.